The 25 T cell receptor beta chains below all came from one sample that was sequenced in a study of T-cell memory formation after mild COVID-19. TCRdb re-derived calls from the 5' RACE reads in MiXCR, one entry per CDR3 protein. The repertoire consists of roughly 350,000 distinct CDR3 sequences, with 20% to 25% occurring once and the leading ten covering under 15%. Sequenced input: PBMCs or a T cell subset sorted from them (not recorded which). The receptors originated from an adult woman who had mild COVID-19 (a few samples of this study predate the infection). Cell type and time point are not known.

This clonotype was seen only a few times. DNA of the CDR3: TGTGCCAGCAGCTTTCCCAGACAGGGTTTTTCCGAGGAGACCCAGTACTTC. Translated, it gives CASSFPRQGFSEETQYF. The chain couples TRBV7-8 to TRBJ2-5; 7 nucleotides align to TRBD1. V gave up 3 bases and J gave up 5 bases; unmatched junction bases: 15. CDR3 length: 17 amino acids. The germline CDR1 and CDR2 sequences are SGHVS and FQNEAQ. Full variable domain (outside the CDR3, taken from reference TRBV7-8 and TRBJ2-5): GAGVSQSPRYKVAKRGQDVALRCDPISGHVSLFWYQQALGQGPEFLTYFQNEAQLDKSGLPSDRFFAERPEGSVSTLKIQRTQQEDSAVYLCASSFPRQGFSEETQYFGPGTRLLVL.

This clonotype was detected only a few times. The chain is built from TRBV18 and TRBJ2-7; D is uncertain. Germline values: CDR1 KGHSH, CDR2 LQKENI. The CDR3 is made up of 12 amino acids. Trimming took 2 bases from V and 6 from J, leaving 8 bases between them. The CDR3 loop is CASSPDAGEQYF. The CDR3 nucleotides read TGTGCCAGCTCACCAGACGCAGGCGAGCAGTACTTC.

In its sample, this clonotype was seen a few times. V gene TRBV5-1 combines with J gene TRBJ2-7, with D tentatively TRBD1 or TRBD2 (6 bases each). This CDR3 has 14 residues. The germline gives CDR1 SGHRS, CDR2 YFSETQ. Trimming took off 3 bases at V and 5 bases at J, with 15 bases between the two ends. The chain's CDR3 is CASSWGRRDDEQYF. DNA of the CDR3: TGCGCCAGCAGCTGGGGGCGGCGGGACGACGAGCAGTACTTC. Combining the CDR3 with reference TRBV5-1 and TRBJ2-7 gives the whole variable domain KAGVTQTPRYLIKTRGQQVTLSCSPISGHRSVSWYQQTPGQGLQFLFEYFSETQRNKGNFPGRFSGRQFSNSRSEMNVSTLELGDSALYLCASSWGRRDDEQYFGPGTRLTVT.

V is TRBV12-3 or TRBV12-4 and J is TRBJ2-4, with 10 nucleotides matching TRBD1. V shed 6 bases and J 0 bases; nucleotides not matched to a gene: 14. There are 19 residues in the CDR3. For the CDR3, the DNA is TGTGCCAGCAGGCAAACCGGGACAGGGGCGACCCTAGCCAAAAACATTCAGTACTTC. Translated: CASRQTGTGATLAKNIQYF.

The chain recombines TRBV29-1 with TRBJ2-7, with D possibly TRBD2 on 5 matching bases. The CDR3 has 11 amino acids. Deletions cut 6 bases from V and 9 bases from J, with 15 bases between. The germline V gene encodes CDR1 SQVTM and CDR2 ANQGSEA. CDR3 in DNA: TGCAGCGTCCACCGGGGTGTAGCGCAGTACTTC. Encoded protein: CSVHRGVAQYF.

The chain couples TRBV7-3 to TRBJ2-1; 12 positions match TRBD2. This CDR3 has 15 residues. Germline values: CDR1 SGHTA, CDR2 FQGTGA. The ends lost 5 bases at V and 7 bases at J; junction bases unmatched: 6. The DNA of the CDR3 is TGTGCCAGCAGCCAACTAGCGGGAGGCGGTAATGAGCAGTTCTTC. Translation: CASSQLAGGGNEQFF.

The CDR3 DNA reads TGTGCCAGCAGCGCTAGCGGGAGCCAAGCCTACGAGCAGTACTTC. Its protein is CASSASGSQAYEQYF. The chain couples TRBV9 to TRBJ2-7, with 10 bases matching TRBD2. Trimming cost V 3 bases and J 2 bases; bases outside gene matches: 5. CDR3 size: 15 residues. CDR1 is SGDLS, CDR2 YYNGEE, per germline.

The chain recombines TRBV9 with TRBJ2-1, with 9 positions matching TRBD1. This CDR3 spans 15 amino acids. Losses at the gene ends were 3 bases for V and 5 bases for J; bases not matched to a gene: 6. Germline V gene sequence: CDR1 SGDLS, CDR2 YYNGEE. The CDR3 sequence is CASSDRQGGHNEQFF. CDR3 in DNA: TGTGCCAGCAGCGATCGACAGGGGGGTCACAATGAGCAGTTCTTC.

V is TRBV4-1 and J is TRBJ2-5; D is possibly TRBD1 or TRBD2 (5 bases each). The CDR3 length is 14 residues. CDR1 and CDR2 from the germline V gene are MGHRA and YSYEKL. The ends were cut back, 0 bases at V and 5 bases at J, with 10 bases in the middle. The CDR3 DNA reads TGCGCCAGCAGCCAAGATCAAGAGGGGGAGACCCAGTACTTC. Amino acid sequence: CASSQDQEGETQYF.

A few counts support this clonotype. This chain uses TRBV7-9 with TRBJ1-4, with a possible D match to TRBD1 (6 bases). CDR3 length: 17 amino acids. Trimming took off 0 bases at V and 5 bases at J, with 16 bases between the two ends. Germline V gene data show CDR1 as SEHNR and CDR2 as FQNEAQ (reference sequence). CDR3 residues: CASSLAHTGNPNEKLFF. The CDR3 DNA reads TGTGCCAGCAGCTTAGCGCATACAGGGAATCCGAATGAAAAACTGTTTTTT.

This clonotype was seen ten or more times. The V and J genes are TRBV10-3 and TRBJ2-7; 10 bases are shared with TRBD1. Germline trimming cut 4 bases from V and 4 bases from J; bases unmatched to any gene: 7. The CDR3 spans 15 residues. Germline assignment: CDR1 ENHRY and CDR2 SYGVKD. The CDR3 region is CAISGGQGRNYEQYF. CDR3 in DNA: TGTGCCATCAGTGGGGGACAGGGGAGAAATTACGAGCAGTACTTC.

This clonotype was counted only a few times. V usage is TRBV7-2 and J usage is TRBJ1-1, with TRBD1 matching over 9 bases. Unmatched junction bases numbered 9, after V lost 5 bases and J lost 5 bases. This CDR3 is 15 amino acids long. Germline V gene lookup returns CDR1 SGHTA and CDR2 FQGNSA. In DNA, the CDR3 is TGTGCCAGCAGCCGGGGACAGGGTCTGACGACTGAAGCTTTCTTT. This translates into CASSRGQGLTTEAFF.

The V gene is TRBV20-1, the J gene TRBJ2-7; TRBD1 aligns across 9 bases. The length of the CDR3 is 12 residues. Trimming removed 5 bases from V and 4 bases from J; junction bases left unmatched: 3. Per the germline V gene, CDR1 is DFQATT and CDR2 is SNEGSKA (reference sequence). The CDR3 coding sequence is TGCAGTGCTCGGGACAGGGAGTACGAGCAGTACTTC. Translating gives CSARDREYEQYF.

The rearrangement joins TRBV15 to TRBJ2-5; D perhaps matches TRBD2 (7 bases). Germline loops: CDR1 LNHNV, CDR2 YYDKDF (reference sequence). Between the trimmed V and J ends, which lost 3 bases and 2 bases, there was a span of 22 bases. The CDR3 totals 18 residues. The CDR3 loop reads CATSSPTPRGGAQETQYF. CDR3 DNA: TGTGCCACCAGCAGTCCTACCCCCCGTGGGGGGGCTCAAGAGACCCAGTACTTC.

This clonotype turned up a few times. This chain uses TRBV6-5 with TRBJ2-7; TRBD2 might be the D (5 bases). The ends were cut back, 0 bases at V and 1 base at J, with 10 bases in the middle. There are 15 residues in the CDR3. Per the germline V gene, CDR1 is MNHEY and CDR2 is SVGAGI. The CDR3: CASSYSQRWSYEQYF. The CDR3 DNA reads as TGTGCCAGCAGTTACTCTCAGCGGTGGTCCTACGAGCAGTACTTC.

This clonotype has more than one count but fewer than ten. The genes are TRBV5-5 and TRBJ2-1, with a possible D match to TRBD2 (6 bases). In germline, CDR1 is SGHKS, CDR2 YYEKEE (reference sequence). This CDR3 region has 18 residues. The V gene lost 0 bases and the J gene lost 6 bases, with 22 bases spanning the gap. The CDR3 region is CASSLEVRGGDARNEQFF. DNA of the CDR3: TGTGCCAGCAGCTTGGAGGTACGCGGCGGGGATGCCCGCAATGAGCAGTTCTTC. The full variable domain, its missing parts supplied by reference TRBV5-5 and TRBJ2-1, is DAGVTQSPTHLIKTRGQQVTLRCSPISGHKSVSWYQQVLGQGPQFIFQYYEKEERGRGNFPDRFSARQFPNYSSELNVNALLLGDSALYLCASSLEVRGGDARNEQFFGPGTRLTVL.

This clonotype was seen a handful of times. V is TRBV3-1 and J is TRBJ1-5, with D tentatively TRBD1 (5 bases). Germline V gene data show CDR1 as LGHDT and CDR2 as YNNKEL (reference sequence). V lost 4 bases to trimming and J lost 3 bases, with 13 bases between them. The CDR3 totals 15 residues. The CDR3 region is CASSPGQGPNQPQHF. The CDR3 DNA sequence: TGTGCCAGCAGCCCCGGGCAGGGTCCCAATCAGCCCCAGCATTTT.

This clonotype has only a few counts. The chain couples TRBV5-8 to TRBJ1-1; TRBD1 might be the D (6 bases). CDR3 size: 15 residues. CDR1 SGHTS and CDR2 YDEGEE come from the germline V gene. Trimming stripped 4 bases from V and 4 bases from J, with 17 bases between. The CDR3 region has the DNA TGTGCCAGCAGCCCAACCACAGGGAGCGGCACTGAAGCTTTCTTT. It encodes CASSPTTGSGTEAFF.

This clonotype was seen at least ten times. This chain joins TRBV24-1 and TRBJ2-3; 8 nucleotides align to TRBD2. In germline, CDR1 is KGHDR, CDR2 SFDVKD. This CDR3 has 18 amino acids. V dropped 4 bases and J dropped 2; count of bases not matched to a gene: 13. The CDR3 DNA reads as TGTGCCACCAGTGACCCCGAGCGGGGGCCCGCCTTCACAGATACGCAGTATTTT. Its translation: CATSDPERGPAFTDTQYF.

A few counts support this clonotype. This chain joins TRBV10-3 and TRBJ2-7; TRBD1 is a possible D gene (5 bases). Germline V gene lookup returns CDR1 ENHRY and CDR2 SYGVKD. The length of the CDR3 is 14 residues. V was trimmed by 3 bases and J by 0 bases, leaving 9 bases between them. The CDR3 here is CAISDGRASYEQYF. The CDR3 DNA reads as TGTGCCATCAGTGACGGCAGGGCCTCCTACGAGCAGTACTTC.

J is TRBJ2-1 and V is TRBV24-1, with 13 nucleotides matching TRBD2. Germline CDR1 reads KGHDR; CDR2 reads SFDVKD. The CDR3 spans 17 residues. V lost 0 bases to trimming and J lost 4 bases; unmatched junction nucleotides: 2. CDR3 residues: CATSDLPGLAGYNEQFF. In DNA, the CDR3 is TGTGCCACCAGTGATTTGCCGGGACTAGCGGGGTACAATGAGCAGTTCTTC.

The chain has TRBV20-1 and TRBJ2-7; possibly TRBD1 for D (5 bases). The germline V gene has CDR1 DFQATT and CDR2 SNEGSKA (reference sequence). The V and J ends lost 6 bases and 2 bases respectively, with 14 bases between them. This CDR3 spans 13 amino acids. The CDR3 nucleotides are TGCAGTGCGGCAGGACATGACGCCTACGAGCAGTACTTC. Translated: CSAAGHDAYEQYF.

The chain links TRBV20-1 to TRBJ2-5; maybe TRBD1 (6 bases). V lost 1 base and J 1 base, leaving 16 bases between the germline ends. The germline CDR1 and CDR2 sequences are DFQATT and SNEGSKA (reference sequence). The CDR3 extends over 16 amino acids. CDR3 nucleotides: TGCAGTGCTAGAGGACGGGACAACGGCCCCCAAGAGACCCAGTACTTC. This encodes CSARGRDNGPQETQYF.

This sequence joins TRBV20-1 and TRBJ2-3; D possibly matches TRBD1 or TRBD2 (5 bases each). CDR1 is DFQATT, CDR2 SNEGSKA, per germline (reference sequence). The length of the CDR3 is 15 residues. Trimming pared 5 bases from V and 4 bases from J, leaving 19 bases between. CDR3 amino acids: CSAGALGGSADTQYF. The CDR3 nucleotides are TGCAGTGCTGGAGCCCTTGGGGGTAGCGCAGATACGCAGTATTTT.

The V gene is TRBV9, the J gene TRBJ2-3; 8 bases match TRBD2. CDR1 and CDR2 from the germline V gene are SGDLS and YYNGEE. The J segment lost 4 bases and the V segment lost 2 bases, leaving 6 bases of the junction unmatched. CDR3 length: 15 residues. The CDR3 sequence is CASSVNGGDPDTQYF. For the CDR3, the DNA is TGTGCCAGCAGCGTTAACGGGGGGGATCCAGATACGCAGTATTTT. Drawing the rest from reference TRBV9 and TRBJ2-3, the complete variable domain is DSGVTQTPKHLITATGQRVTLRCSPRSGDLSVYWYQQSLDQGLQFLIQYYNGEERAKGNILERFSAQQFPDLHSELNLSSLELGDSALYFCASSVNGGDPDTQYFGPGTRLTVL.